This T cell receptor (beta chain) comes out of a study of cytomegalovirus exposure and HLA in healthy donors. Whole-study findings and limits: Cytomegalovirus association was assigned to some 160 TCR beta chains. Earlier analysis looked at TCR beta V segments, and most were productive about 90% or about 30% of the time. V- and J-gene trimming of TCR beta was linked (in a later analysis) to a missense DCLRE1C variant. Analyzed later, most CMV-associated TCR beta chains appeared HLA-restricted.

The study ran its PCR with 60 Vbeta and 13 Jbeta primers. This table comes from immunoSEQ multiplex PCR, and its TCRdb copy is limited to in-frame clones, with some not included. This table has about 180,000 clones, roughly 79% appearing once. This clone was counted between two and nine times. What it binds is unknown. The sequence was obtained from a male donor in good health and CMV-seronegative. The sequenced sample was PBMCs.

CDR3 amino acids: CASSLGAGAPYEQYF. In DNA form, the CDR3 reads TGTGCCAGCAGCTTAGGAGCGGGAGCACCCTACGAGCAGTACTTC. The genes are TRBV7-2 and TRBJ2-7; 8 bases map to TRBD2. Trimming cost V 1 base and J 2 bases; bases outside gene matches: 4. CDR1 is SGHTA and CDR2 is FQGNSA in the germline V gene. This CDR3 is built from 15 residues.